This T cell receptor beta chain was identified in a study of blood T cell repertoires in COVID-19. Study-wide context: The United States, Italy and Spain were the sources of the acute and convalescent COVID-19 samples.

Libraries were prepared by immunoSEQ multiplex PCR; TCRdb keeps only in-frame clonotypes and omits some of them. The sample contains approximately 270,000 clones, approximately 88% of which appear only once. Seattle researchers signed up patients amid active infection and tracked them longitudinally. Sequenced sample: peripheral blood. The clonotype was recovered from a woman aged 25 to 39 with COVID-19, enrolled during active disease.

The CDR3 region has the DNA TGTGCCAGCAGCTCCCTCGGAGGGATGGGCAATCAGCCCCAGCATTTT. It yields the protein CASSSLGGMGNQPQHF. This chain joins TRBV7-2 and TRBJ1-5, with D hard to call. CDR1 and CDR2 from the germline V gene are SGHTA and FQGNSA. The CDR3 sequence is 16 residues long. With 4 bases removed from V and 2 bases from J, the gap between germline ends came to 15 bases.